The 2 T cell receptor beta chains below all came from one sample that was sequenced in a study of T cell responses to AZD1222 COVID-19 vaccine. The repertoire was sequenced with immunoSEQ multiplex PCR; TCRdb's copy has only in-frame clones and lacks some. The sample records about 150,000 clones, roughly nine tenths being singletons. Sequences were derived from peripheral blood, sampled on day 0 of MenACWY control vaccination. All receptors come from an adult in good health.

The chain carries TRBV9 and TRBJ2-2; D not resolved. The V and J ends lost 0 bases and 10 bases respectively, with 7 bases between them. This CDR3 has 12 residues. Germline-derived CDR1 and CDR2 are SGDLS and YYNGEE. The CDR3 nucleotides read TGTGCCAGCAGCGTAGGGGTAGAGGAGCTGTTTTTT. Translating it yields CASSVGVEELFF.

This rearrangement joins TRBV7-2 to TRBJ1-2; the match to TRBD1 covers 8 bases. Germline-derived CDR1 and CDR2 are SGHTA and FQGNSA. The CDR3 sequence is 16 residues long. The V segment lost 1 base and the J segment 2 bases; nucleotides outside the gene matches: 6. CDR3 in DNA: TGTGCCAGCAGCTTAGGCCAGGGGGCGCTCAACTATGGCTACACCTTC. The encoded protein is CASSLGQGALNYGYTF.